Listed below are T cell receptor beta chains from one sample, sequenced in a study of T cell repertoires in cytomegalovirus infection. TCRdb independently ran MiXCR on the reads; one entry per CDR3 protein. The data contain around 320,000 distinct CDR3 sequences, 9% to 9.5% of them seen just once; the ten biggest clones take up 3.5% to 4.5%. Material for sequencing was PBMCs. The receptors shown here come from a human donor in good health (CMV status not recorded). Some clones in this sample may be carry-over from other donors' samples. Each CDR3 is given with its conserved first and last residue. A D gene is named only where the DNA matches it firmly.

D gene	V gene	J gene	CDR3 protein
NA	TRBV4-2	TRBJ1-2	CASSQDVGGGTNYGYTF
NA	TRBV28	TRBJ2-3	CASSLAGGHTDTQYF
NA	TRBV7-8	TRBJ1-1	CASSLRHMNTEAFF
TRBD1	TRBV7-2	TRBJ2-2	CASSRDRATGELFF
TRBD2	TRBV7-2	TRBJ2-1	CASSLEWAGTSGWKIYNEQFF
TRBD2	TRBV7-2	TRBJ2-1	CASSLEGGRYEQFF
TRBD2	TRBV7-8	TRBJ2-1	CASSWRGGSGVDEQFF
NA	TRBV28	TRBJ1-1	CASSFRAGRRFEAFF
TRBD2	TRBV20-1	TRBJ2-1	CSARTLAGYNEQFF
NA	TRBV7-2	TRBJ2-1	CASSLGIGVGNEQFF
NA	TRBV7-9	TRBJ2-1	CASSLEGLHEQFF